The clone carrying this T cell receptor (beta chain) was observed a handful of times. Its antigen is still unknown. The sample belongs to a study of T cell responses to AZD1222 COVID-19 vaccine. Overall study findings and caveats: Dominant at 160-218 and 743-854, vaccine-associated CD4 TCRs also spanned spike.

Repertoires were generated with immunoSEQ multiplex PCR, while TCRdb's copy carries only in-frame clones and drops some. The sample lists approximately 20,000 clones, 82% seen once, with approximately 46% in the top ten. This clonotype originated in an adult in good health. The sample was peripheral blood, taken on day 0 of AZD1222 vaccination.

This chain's CDR3 is CASSSNSGQVSYEQYF. As DNA, the CDR3 is TGTGCCAGCAGTTCGAATTCCGGACAAGTCTCCTACGAGCAGTACTTC. The genes are TRBV7-8 and TRBJ2-7; TRBD1 is a possible D gene (5 bases). The CDR3 contains 16 residues. Germline CDR1 reads SGHVS; CDR2 reads FQNEAQ. The V end lost 6 bases, the J end lost 0 bases, and 18 bases lay between the germline ends.